These 8 T cell receptor beta chains were all obtained from the same sample, sequenced in a study of T cells in women clearing cervical HPV infection. The assay was immunoSEQ multiplex PCR, and TCRdb's table has in-frame clones only and misses some. This sample's table has some 31,000 clones. Sample: blood buffy coat. Every receptor here comes from a woman aged 18 to 75 with a cervical HPV16 infection that either progressed to CIN3+ or cleared (not recorded which).

Concerning this clone itself: From the germline J gene comes the end of the CDR3, since the read stops 3 residues before it. The chain recombines TRBV5-1 with TRBJ1-5; 8 bases fit TRBD1. Unmatched junction bases numbered 6, after V lost 0 bases and J lost 7 bases. Germline values: CDR1 SGHRS, CDR2 YFSETQ. This CDR3 is built from 15 residues. CDR3 residues: CASSLDGQGGQPQHF. CDR3 DNA, as far as it was read: TGCGCCAGCAGCTTGGATGGACAGGGCGGGCAGCCC.

A remark on this clone: The read falls 3 residues short of the CDR3 end, and the missing part is taken from the germline J gene. The chain joins TRBV10-3 to TRBJ2-7; 9 positions match TRBD1. The J segment lost 3 bases and the V segment lost 7 bases, leaving 7 bases of the junction unmatched. CDR3 size: 14 residues. The germline CDR1 and CDR2 sequences are ENHRY and SYGVKD. The CDR3: CAITEGQGFYEQYF. The part of the CDR3 DNA that was read is TGTGCCATCACGGAGGGACAGGGATTCTACGAG.

Of note for this clone: The read terminates 3 residues ahead of where the CDR3 ends, so the germline J gene completes it. J is TRBJ1-1 and V is TRBV30; D is unresolved. The CDR3 is 10 residues long. From germline, CDR1 is GTSNPN and CDR2 SVGIG (reference sequence). The DNA read from the CDR3 is TGTGCCTGGAAAGATACTGCG. As protein: CAWKDTA. The entire CDR3 protein reads CAWKDTAAFF.

With respect to this clone: The CDR3 end lies 3 residues beyond the end of the read and is filled in from the germline J gene. The chain recombines TRBV20-1 with TRBJ2-7; 9 bases are a match to TRBD2. CDR1 is DFQATT, CDR2 SNEGSKA, per germline (reference sequence). The V and J ends lost 7 bases and 5 bases, in that order; junction bases with no gene match: 12. The CDR3 consists of 14 residues. CDR3 residues: CSGISGSVNHEQYF. The sequenced part of the CDR3 DNA is TGCAGTGGAATTAGCGGGAGTGTAAACCACGAG.

In regard to this clone: The read is 3 residues too short to cover the CDR3 end, so that end is filled in from the germline J gene. The rearrangement links TRBV2 to TRBJ2-3; D possibly uses TRBD1 or TRBD2 (5 bases each). The CDR3 extends over 15 amino acids. V lost 6 bases and J lost 3, with 16 bases in between. The germline V gene encodes CDR1 SNHLY and CDR2 FYNNEI. The CDR3: CASRLEAGQTDTQYF. The DNA read from the CDR3 is TGTGCCAGCAGACTGGAGGCAGGGCAAACAGATACG.

Remarks on this clone: The read ends 3 residues shy of where the CDR3 ends; the end is completed using the germline J gene. This chain links TRBV5-4 with TRBJ1-2; tentative D call: TRBD1 (5 bases). The CDR3 runs 15 residues. CDR1 SGHNT and CDR2 YYREEE come from the germline V gene (reference sequence). V was pared by 0 bases and J by 7 bases, with 16 bases between. CDR3 protein: CASSLAMKGLRGYTF. CDR3 DNA (partial): TGTGCCAGCAGCTTGGCCATGAAGGGGCTACGTGGC.

Of note for this clone: Read sequence stops 3 residues before the CDR3 end, and the germline J gene provides the missing end. The genes are TRBV7-2 and TRBJ1-1; D unresolved. CDR3 length equals 13 residues. Germline CDR1 and CDR2: SGHTA and FQGNSA. The germline V and J ends were trimmed by 5 bases and 7 bases, with 14 bases remaining between them. The sequenced part of the CDR3 DNA is TGTGCCAGCAGCCCTGCCGCGGGTGGTGAA. This translates into CASSPAAGGE. The whole CDR3 protein reads CASSPAAGGEAFF.

As for this clone: The sequence runs out 3 residues before the end of the CDR3; the remainder is reconstructed from the germline J gene. The chain recombines TRBV20-1 with TRBJ2-7, with D tentatively TRBD1 (5 bases). Germline V gene lookup returns CDR1 DFQATT and CDR2 SNEGSKA (reference sequence). V dropped 6 bases and J dropped 2 bases, with 17 bases sitting between them. This CDR3 contains 14 residues. The CDR3 DNA, read in part, is TGCAGTGCCAAATACCAGGAAGGGGCCTACGAG. It codes for CSAKYQEGAYE. The CDR3 reads in full as CSAKYQEGAYEQYF.